Listed below are T cell receptor beta chains from one sample, sequenced in a study of T-cell memory formation after mild COVID-19. TCRdb redid the calling of the 5' RACE reads with MiXCR, one entry per CDR3 protein. The sample carries 400,000 to 500,000 distinct CDR3 sequences, around 17% recorded once. The source material was PBMCs or a T cell subset sorted from them (not recorded which). The source of these receptors is a man younger than 35 who had mild COVID-19 (a few samples of this study predate the infection). Cell type and time point are not known. Each CDR3 is given with its conserved first and last residue. The D gene is left open where the match is weak. Not all rows give a size; the values are once, few, many and, for expanded clones, a class.

CDR3aa,CDR3nt,abundance,len,j_gene,d_gene,v_gene
CASSPPGQGVEKLFF,TGTGCCAGCAGCCCCCCGGGACAGGGGGTTGAAAAACTGTTTTTT,few,15,TRBJ1-4,TRBD1,TRBV7-9
CASSFSGTEYNEQFF,TGCGCCAGCAGCTTTTCCGGGACGGAGTACAATGAGCAGTTCTTC,NA,15,TRBJ2-1,NA,TRBV10-1
CASSLAARTAGQDTQYF,TGTGCCAGCAGCTTAGCGGCCCGGACGGCGGGTCAAGATACGCAGTATTTT,few,17,TRBJ2-3,NA,TRBV7-2
CASSSSGVSSYNSPLHF,TGTGCCAGCAGCTCCTCAGGGGTGAGCTCCTATAATTCACCCCTCCACTTT,few,17,TRBJ1-6,NA,TRBV7-9
CASSYTGANEQFF,TGTGCCAGCAGTTATACCGGGGCCAATGAGCAGTTCTTC,NA,13,TRBJ2-1,NA,TRBV6-6
CASRGGSQGVGYTF,TGTGCCAGCAGAGGGGGGTCTCAAGGGGTTGGCTACACCTTC,few,14,TRBJ1-2,NA,TRBV12-3/TRBV12-4
CASSQRVVAYNEQFF,TGCGCCAGCAGCCAAAGGGTAGTTGCCTACAATGAGCAGTTCTTC,few,15,TRBJ2-1,NA,TRBV4-1
CASSDRLDSPLHF,TGTGCCAGCAGCGACAGGCTGGATTCACCCCTCCACTTT,NA,13,TRBJ1-6,NA,TRBV9
CASSGYLAPEAFF,TGTGCCAGCAGCGGGTACCTGGCCCCTGAAGCTTTCTTT,NA,13,TRBJ1-1,NA,TRBV5-4
CSAWARSSYNEQFF,TGCAGTGCGTGGGCGAGGAGCTCCTACAATGAGCAGTTCTTC,few,14,TRBJ2-1,NA,TRBV20-1
CATSRDRGGRTEAFF,TGTGCCACCAGCAGAGATAGAGGGGGTCGGACTGAAGCTTTCTTT,few,15,TRBJ1-1,NA,TRBV15
CASSQRVGVSGNTIYF,TGTGCCAGCAGCCAGAGGGTTGGGGTATCTGGAAACACCATATATTTT,NA,16,TRBJ1-3,NA,TRBV9
CATNRRQGTETQYF,TGTGCCACCAACAGAAGACAGGGGACAGAGACCCAGTACTTC,NA,14,TRBJ2-5,TRBD1,TRBV10-3
CASRDRAGGELFF,TGTGCCAGCCGAGACAGGGCCGGCGGGGAGCTGTTTTTT,NA,13,TRBJ2-2,TRBD1,TRBV25-1
CASREARANYGYTF,TGTGCCAGCAGGGAAGCGAGGGCTAACTATGGCTACACCTTC,NA,14,TRBJ1-2,NA,TRBV7-2
CASSLTPREAFF,TGTGCCAGCAGTCTAACACCCCGAGAAGCTTTCTTT,NA,12,TRBJ1-1,NA,TRBV2
CASSQGVAGGYNEQFF,TGCGCCAGCAGCCAAGGGGTAGCGGGGGGGTACAATGAGCAGTTCTTC,many,16,TRBJ2-1,TRBD2,TRBV4-3
CASSVRDRDTGELFF,TGTGCCAGCAGTGTCCGGGACCGAGACACCGGGGAGCTGTTTTTT,many,15,TRBJ2-2,NA,TRBV12-3/TRBV12-4
CASINGRRGNTEAFF,TGTGCCAGCATCAACGGACGTCGTGGGAACACTGAAGCTTTCTTT,few,15,TRBJ1-1,NA,TRBV6-5
CASSLVSGANEKLFF,TGCGCCAGCAGCCTGGTCTCCGGAGCTAATGAAAAACTGTTTTTT,few,15,TRBJ1-4,NA,TRBV5-1
CSARDRWSYEQYF,TGCAGTGCTCGGGACAGGTGGTCCTACGAGCAGTACTTC,NA,13,TRBJ2-7,TRBD1,TRBV20-1
CASSQVRAGHPDTQYF,TGTGCCAGCAGCCAAGTCCGAGCGGGGCACCCAGATACGCAGTATTTT,NA,16,TRBJ2-3,TRBD2,TRBV4-2
CASSRDNDSNQPQHF,TGTGCCAGCAGCCGGGACAACGATAGCAATCAGCCCCAGCATTTT,few,15,TRBJ1-5,NA,TRBV28
CASSLRGTSGYNEQFF,TGCGCCAGCAGCCTCCGTGGGACTAGCGGTTACAATGAGCAGTTCTTC,NA,16,TRBJ2-1,TRBD2,TRBV4-1
CASSQEAGSLGNEQFF,TGTGCCAGCAGCCAAGAGGCAGGGTCGCTTGGGAATGAGCAGTTCTTC,NA,16,TRBJ2-1,NA,TRBV3-1
CASSAPGITNYGYTF,TGTGCCAGCAGCGCCCCCGGGATCACAAACTATGGCTACACCTTC,NA,15,TRBJ1-2,NA,TRBV9
CASSYSEGSVQHF,TGTGCCAGCAGTTACTCGGAAGGGAGTGTCCAGCATTTT,many,13,TRBJ1-5,NA,TRBV6-2/TRBV6-3
CASSQEFRGEQYF,TGTGCCAGCAGCCAAGAATTCCGCGGGGAGCAGTACTTC,NA,13,TRBJ2-7,NA,TRBV3-1
CASSYEGNTQYF,TGCGCCAGCAGCTACGAGGGTAATACGCAGTATTTT,few,12,TRBJ2-3,NA,TRBV5-1
CASTLEGLLEYTEAFF,TGTGCCAGCACCCTAGAGGGGTTACTGGAATATACTGAAGCTTTCTTT,many,16,TRBJ1-1,NA,TRBV12-3/TRBV12-4
CASSLFTYQGRRTNEQFF,TGTGCCAGCAGTTTATTTACCTATCAGGGTCGGAGGACAAATGAGCAGTTCTTC,NA,18,TRBJ2-1,NA,TRBV28
CASSYDNIGANVLTF,TGCGCCAGCAGCTACGACAACATTGGGGCCAACGTCCTGACTTTC,NA,15,TRBJ2-6,NA,TRBV5-1
CASSLYQGLNNEQFF,TGCGCCAGCAGCTTGTATCAAGGCTTGAATAATGAGCAGTTCTTC,NA,15,TRBJ2-1,NA,TRBV5-1
CASSLGGNNIQYF,TGTGCCAGCAGCTTAGGTGGGAACAACATTCAGTACTTC,NA,13,TRBJ2-4,NA,TRBV7-2
CASSLGGAASTDTQYF,TGCGCCAGCAGCCTGGGGGGGGCCGCTAGCACAGATACGCAGTATTTT,NA,16,TRBJ2-3,NA,TRBV4-3
CASSWGAANTEAFF,TGCGCCAGCAGTTGGGGGGCCGCCAACACTGAAGCTTTCTTT,NA,14,TRBJ1-1,NA,TRBV5-1
CASSRGDKWQPQHF,TGTGCCAGCAGCCGGGGGGACAAGTGGCAGCCCCAGCATTTT,NA,14,TRBJ1-5,NA,TRBV5-5
CAGGEDLRTDTQYF,TGTGCCGGCGGGGAGGACCTTCGGACAGATACGCAGTATTTT,NA,14,TRBJ2-3,NA,TRBV6-2/TRBV6-3
CASSQDLTRRQPQHF,TGCGCCAGCAGCCAAGACCTCACGCGGAGGCAGCCCCAGCATTTT,NA,15,TRBJ1-5,NA,TRBV4-1
CASSLVQGNYEQYF,TGTGCCAGCAGCTTAGTTCAGGGTAACTACGAGCAGTACTTC,few,14,TRBJ2-7,NA,TRBV7-2
CASRTGSNSPLHF,TGCGCCAGCCGAACAGGGTCGAATTCACCCCTCCACTTT,NA,13,TRBJ1-6,NA,TRBV5-1
CASSYIGDPYGYTF,TGTGCCAGCAGTTACATAGGGGACCCCTATGGCTACACCTTC,NA,14,TRBJ1-2,NA,TRBV6-2/TRBV6-3